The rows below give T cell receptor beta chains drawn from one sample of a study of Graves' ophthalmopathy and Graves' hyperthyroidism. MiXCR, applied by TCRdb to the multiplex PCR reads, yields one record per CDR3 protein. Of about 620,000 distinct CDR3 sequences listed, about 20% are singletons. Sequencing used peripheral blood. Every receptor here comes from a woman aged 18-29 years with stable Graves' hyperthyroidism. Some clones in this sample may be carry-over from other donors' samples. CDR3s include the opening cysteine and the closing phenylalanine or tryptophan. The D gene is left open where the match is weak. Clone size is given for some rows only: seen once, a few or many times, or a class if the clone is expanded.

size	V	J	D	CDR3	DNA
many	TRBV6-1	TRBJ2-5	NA	CASTKAAGQETQYF	TGTGCCAGCACCAAGGCGGCAGGACAAGAGACCCAGTACTTC
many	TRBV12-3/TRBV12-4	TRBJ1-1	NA	CASSLTGIRTETFF	TGTGCCAGCAGCCTTACAGGGATTCGAACTGAAACTTTCTTT
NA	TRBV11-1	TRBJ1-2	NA	CASSLRLLEAEVYGYTF	TGTGCCAGCAGCTTACGTCTTCTCGAGGCTGAGGTTTATGGCTACACCTTC
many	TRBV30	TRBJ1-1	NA	CAWSYRAGTEAFF	TGTGCCTGGAGTTACAGGGCTGGCACTGAAGCTTTCTTT
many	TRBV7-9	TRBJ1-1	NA	CASSFDDSQAFF	TGTGCCAGCAGCTTCGATGATAGCCAAGCTTTCTTT
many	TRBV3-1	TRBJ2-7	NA	CASSQDVPKSSYEQYF	TGTGCCAGCAGCCAAGATGTTCCGAAGAGCTCCTACGAGCAGTACTTC
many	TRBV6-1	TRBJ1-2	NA	CASSEGTLRGYTF	TGTGCCAGCAGTGAAGGGACGCTTCGTGGCTACACCTTC
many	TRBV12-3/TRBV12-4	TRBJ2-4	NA	CASSTPGPLAGRLAKNIQYF	TGTGCCAGCAGTACCCCCGGCCCCTTGGCAGGGAGATTAGCCAAAAACATTCAGTACTTC
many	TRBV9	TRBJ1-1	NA	CASSVAGVDTEAFF	TGTGCCAGCAGCGTGGCAGGGGTTGACACTGAAGCTTTCTTT
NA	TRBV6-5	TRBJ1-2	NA	CASSYSTQGSPNYGYTF	TGTGCCAGCAGTTACTCGACTCAAGGGAGCCCCAACTATGGCTACACCTTC
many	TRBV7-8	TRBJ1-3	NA	CASSQLRGSGNTIYF	TGTGCCAGCAGCCAACTCCGGGGCTCTGGAAACACCATATATTTT
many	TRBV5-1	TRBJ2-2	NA	CASSLGEGANTGELFF	TGCGCCAGCAGCTTGGGCGAGGGGGCGAACACCGGGGAGCTGTTTTTT
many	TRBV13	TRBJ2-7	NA	CASSLRHEQYF	TGTGCCAGCAGTTTAAGGCACGAGCAGTACTTC
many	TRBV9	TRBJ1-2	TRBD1	CASSVSGQGKFNYGYTF	TGTGCCAGCAGCGTAAGCGGACAGGGGAAATTTAACTATGGCTACACCTTC
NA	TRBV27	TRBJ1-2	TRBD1	CASSLNAVGGDSYGYTF	TGTGCCAGCAGTCTAAACGCGGTAGGGGGCGACAGCTATGGCTACACCTTC
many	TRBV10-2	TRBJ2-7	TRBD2	CTSKAGTSSLQYF	TGCACCAGCAAGGCCGGGACTAGCTCTTTACAGTACTTC
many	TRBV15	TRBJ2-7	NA	CATSSQGPPGEQYF	TGTGCCACCAGCAGCCAGGGACCACCGGGCGAGCAGTACTTC